The rows below give T cell receptor beta chains drawn from one sample of a study of PD-L1 blockade in urothelial cancer. Data came from immunoSEQ multiplex PCR; TCRdb stores just in-frame clones and leaves some out. This sample carries more than 95,000 clones, about 82% of them seen once, and the ten largest clones take 2.4%. The sequences come from PBMCs, collected around atezolizumab (anti-PD-L1) treatment. Receptor source: a man aged 50 to 60 with urothelial cancer. CDR3s include the opening cysteine and the closing phenylalanine or tryptophan. A D gene is named only where the DNA matches it firmly.

>TRBD1|TRBJ2-3|TRBV6-5
CASSKGQGGDTQYF
>-|TRBJ2-2|TRBV10-3
CAIRKQVEAGELFF
>-|TRBJ1-1|TRBV20-1
CSALLNTEAFF
>-|TRBJ2-1|TRBV18
CASSPGGSYNEQFF
>-|TRBJ1-1|TRBV28
CASSLRGEAFF
>TRBD2|TRBJ2-7|TRBV6-1
CASSEREDGVHEQYF
>-|TRBJ1-1|TRBV30
CAWSVQRSGGGSEAFF
>TRBD1|TRBJ2-2|TRBV4-1
CASSPQGAHTGELFF
>-|TRBJ2-1|TRBV29-1
CSVEGSDHNEQFF
>-|TRBJ1-1|TRBV15
CATSYRIHQNTEAFF
>TRBD2|TRBJ2-7|TRBV9
CASSVGGTSGTYEQYF
>TRBD1|TRBJ2-7|TRBV27
CASSLQGAHEQYF
>TRBD1|TRBJ2-5|TRBV2
CASSWDRGRETQYF
>-|TRBJ2-7|TRBV5-5
CASSLAGGLSYEQYF
>TRBD1|TRBJ1-1|TRBV7-6
CASSLGQGVTEAFF
>TRBD2|TRBJ2-2|TRBV11-3
CASSRGGAGELFF
>TRBD2|TRBJ2-1|TRBV14
CASSQTYSGRERDNEQFF
>-|TRBJ2-1|TRBV18
CASSLVTVAFKEQFF
>TRBD2|TRBJ2-3|TRBV5-4
CASSLASGTSADTQYF
>TRBD2|TRBJ2-7|TRBV11-2
CASSLVSLAAYEQYF
>-|TRBJ1-6|TRBV2
CATKGGYYNSPLHF
>-|TRBJ2-7|TRBV19
CASSIDLLAPTYEQYF
>TRBD1|TRBJ1-3|TRBV7-9
CASSFGTGGDWDTIYF
>-|TRBJ2-1|TRBV27
CASSFRTYNEQFF
>-|TRBJ2-2|TRBV11-2
CASSLAVLTGELFF
>TRBD2|TRBJ2-1|TRBV5-1
CASSWTSGPNNEQFF
>-|TRBJ1-6|TRBV30
CAWRASSGSPLHF
>TRBD1|TRBJ2-2|TRBV4-2
CASSQGQGPAGELFF
>-|TRBJ1-6|TRBV2
CASSPKGHDYNSPLHF
>-|TRBJ2-7|TRBV28
CASSPWRGFIYEQYF
>-|TRBJ2-5|TRBV15
CATSRDPRGQETQYF
>-|TRBJ1-1|TRBV14
CASSQPGWNEAFF
>-|TRBJ2-2|TRBV29-1
CSVGRSGTGELFF
>-|TRBJ2-5|TRBV7-3
CASSLTSGALETQYF
>TRBD2|TRBJ2-1|TRBV5-1
CASSLTSGNNEQFF
>TRBD2|TRBJ2-2|TRBV6-5
CASSGLAGGAGELFF
>TRBD1|TRBJ1-5|TRBV6-1
CASSAWTGVNQPQHF
>-|TRBJ1-1|TRBV7-2
CASSRGKAFF
>TRBD2|TRBJ2-7|TRBV28
CASRSSTSGKPNEQYF
>TRBD1|TRBJ2-1|TRBV2
CASSAGTVDEQFF
>-|TRBJ1-6|TRBV2
CASSENQGSYNSPLHF
>TRBD2|TRBJ2-7|TRBV7-9
CASSDTSGRAYEQYF
>TRBD2|TRBJ2-2|TRBV5-1
CASSLAKGRDTGELFF
>-|TRBJ1-5|TRBV28
CASSPRGSRQPQHF
>TRBD1|TRBJ1-3|TRBV5-1
CASSSREGASGNTIYF
>TRBD1|TRBJ1-2|TRBV4-1
CASSQDFNRGLWGYTF
>TRBD1|TRBJ1-2|TRBV6-1
CASRGQGPYGYTF